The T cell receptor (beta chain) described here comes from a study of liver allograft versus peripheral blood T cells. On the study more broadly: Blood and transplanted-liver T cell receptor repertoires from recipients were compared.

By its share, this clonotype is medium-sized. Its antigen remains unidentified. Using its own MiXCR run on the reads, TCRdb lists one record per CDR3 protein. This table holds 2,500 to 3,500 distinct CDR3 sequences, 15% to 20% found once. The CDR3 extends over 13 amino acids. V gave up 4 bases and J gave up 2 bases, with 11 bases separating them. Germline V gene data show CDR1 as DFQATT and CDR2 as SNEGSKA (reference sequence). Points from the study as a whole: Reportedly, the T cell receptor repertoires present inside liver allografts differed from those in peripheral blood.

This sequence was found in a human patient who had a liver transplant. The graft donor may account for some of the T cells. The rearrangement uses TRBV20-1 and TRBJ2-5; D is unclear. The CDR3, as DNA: TGCAGTGCTATCCGATTCCAACAAGAGACCCAGTACTTC. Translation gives CSAIRFQQETQYF.